This T cell receptor (beta chain) was recorded in a study of blood T cell repertoires in COVID-19 (dated by TCRdb to about 2020). Broadly, across the study: The collaborator samples originated in the United States, Italy and Spain and spanned the acute and convalescent phases of COVID-19. The material from the prospective study consisted of cDNA or gDNA derived from T cells, B-cell-depleted T cells, or PBMCs. A de-identified subject ID, COVID-19 status, age in years and sex were almost always included in the sample metadata. Samples came from the ongoing ImmuneRACE study (first 160 participants) plus 1,254 subjects from 6 global collaborators. HLA class I and class II types, where available, came from metadata supplied by the sample provider rather than from assay-based typing. Deeply sampled blood TCRbeta repertoires from subjects exposed to, actively infected with, or recovered from COVID-19 were included in the dataset. A freely available public database, intended as a resource for researchers studying the immune response to SARS-CoV-2, is where the repertoires were released. General findings and caveats noted by the study authors: How much clinical and demographic metadata was included differed by source and by participant, and the metadata was provided uncurated.

Looking up the germline V gene yields CDR1 MGHDK and CDR2 SYGVNS. Reading from cysteine to phenylalanine, the CDR3 counts 14 amino acids. Solely the CDR3 DNA is kept, with 42 bases framed from the first base. Deletion took 5 bases off V and 8 bases off J, with a span of 17 bases between the germline ends. In the prospective study, participants were about 18 to 95 years old, resided in 25 or so geographic areas of the United States, and were enrolled through a virtual design. In the prospective study, participants were assigned to cohorts based on the clinical history participants reported in a screening survey and a study questionnaire. ImmuneRACE Cohort 3 recovered participants were defined by two consecutive negative NP/OP PCR tests, healthcare professional clearance, or symptom resolution. Each participant in the prospective study had whole blood, serum and a nasopharyngeal or oropharyngeal swab collected by mobile phlebotomists. Additional blood draws and questionnaires over an approximately two-month period could optionally be provided by prospective study participants. Before DNA extraction, prospective study blood samples were shipped either frozen or at room temperature.

A note on this clone: This clone's antigen is unknown. No much larger clone exists at a distance of one base, and base qualities are not known.

TCRbeta CDR3 regions were amplified from genomic DNA using the immunoSEQ Assay, a bias-controlled multiplex PCR. In the paper's pipeline: The number of nucleated cells in each sample was estimated by amplification of reference gene primers within the assay. Sequence reads were collapsed and filtered to measure the absolute abundance of every unique TCRbeta CDR3 rearrangement. For each sample, productive Simpson clonality was calculated by taking the square root of Simpson's diversity index across productive rearrangements. TCRdb holds this immuneACCESS table with in-frame rearrangements only. Some clones are missing; in checked studies, unresolved V genes explain under half, and the rest has no known cause. That table furnishes V, J and clone size, whereas the DNA furnished D and trimming. Present in this sample are 370,000 or so clones, approximately 87% of which were seen just once. The ten top clones hold 1% to 1.5% of the sample.

This clonotype originated in a man in his thirties or forties who had recovered from COVID-19. This receptor chain uses TRBV25-1 and TRBJ2-3; the D region possibly corresponds to TRBD2 (5 bases align). The material sequenced was PBMCs or T cells enriched from blood (not recorded which). The CDR3 amino acid sequence is: CASSPIARPGTQYF. The DNA is TGTGCCAGCAGTCCGATAGCGCGGCCAGGTACGCAGTATTTT.